This TCR beta chain appears in the sequencing data of a study of early T cells in non-severe SARS-CoV-2 infection. Study background: The input, bulk RNA from unsorted whole blood, was sequenced, and chains were unpaired. Findings and caveats of the study: VDJdb-based annotation leaned toward anti-spike CD8 responses and missed private and CD4 specificities.

This CDR3 comprises 16 residues. J gave up 5 bases and V 1 base, and 10 bases lay outside the gene matches. Germline V lookup: CDR1 SNHLY, CDR2 FYNNEI. As to this clonotype: Its cognate antigen is unknown.

Individual cDNA molecules were tagged with unique molecular identifiers, the study reported. TCRdb recomputed calls from the 5' RACE reads with MiXCR, one row per CDR3 protein. This sample has over 70,000 distinct CDR3 sequences, with around 15% found just once. Sequencing used whole blood, obtained at baseline. This TCR came from an adult who was a healthcare worker with PCR-confirmed SARS-CoV-2 infection or an uninfected control (not recorded which). The chain links TRBV2 to TRBJ2-5; 7 bases map to TRBD2. The CDR3 coding sequence is TGTGCCAGCAGTGAAGAGGCGGGAGCGGTCGGGGAGACCCAGTACTTC. Translated: CASSEEAGAVGETQYF.